The sequence of this T cell receptor beta chain was determined in a study of T cells in Graves' hyperthyroidism and ophthalmopathy. Study-wide results and limits: Most clonotypes expanded in thyroid above 0.001 were likewise present in blood. In validation, the model predicted ophthalmopathy. These predictions came a median about 6.5 months before onset.

Germline V gene lookup returns CDR1 DFQATT and CDR2 SNEGSKA (reference sequence). The CDR3 is 14 amino acids. V gave up 5 bases and J gave up 4 bases; unmatched junction bases: 7. From RNA transcripts, TCR beta CDR3 regions were amplified. Initially, a first-round RT-PCR of the TCR CDR3 employed the HTBI primer set. MiXCR was run by TCRdb on the multiplex PCR reads, yielding one entry per CDR3 protein. The sample lists more than 500,000 distinct CDR3 sequences; 15% to 20% were seen once. Comments on this clonotype: Its cognate antigen is unknown.

The sequencing sample was made of blood. V and J are TRBV20-1 and TRBJ2-1, with 8 bases identical to TRBD2. The clonotype was recovered from a woman younger than 45 with Graves' hyperthyroidism. CDR3 nucleotide sequence: TGCAGTGCTCTTAGTACTAGCGGTTACAATGAGCAGTTCTTC. Residues: CSALSTSGYNEQFF.